This paragraph reports one T cell receptor (beta chain). This CDR3 comprises 9 residues. The V gene's germline CDR1 is LGHDT and CDR2 YNNKEL (reference sequence). The data were taken from a study of blood T cell repertoires in COVID-19. Study information: Collection of acute and convalescent COVID-19 samples took place in the United States, Italy and Spain. Nucleic acid was either cDNA or gDNA, and it came from T cells, B-cell-depleted T cells, or PBMCs.

In the authors' methods: It was from reference gene primer amplification that nucleated cell counts were estimated. This table comes from immunoSEQ multiplex PCR, and its TCRdb copy is limited to in-frame clones, with some not included. V and J calls and clone size are as listed in that table; D and trimming were resolved from the DNA. This table holds 200,000 or so clones, 60% to 80% found once. V is TRBV3-1 (or the pseudogene TRBV3-2) and J is TRBJ1-5; D is unclear. This sequence originates from a man in his sixties with active or convalescent COVID-19. The sequenced sample consisted of peripheral blood. CDR3 in DNA: TGTCCAGTACAGCAGCCCCAGCATTTT. This sequence encodes CPVQQPQHF.